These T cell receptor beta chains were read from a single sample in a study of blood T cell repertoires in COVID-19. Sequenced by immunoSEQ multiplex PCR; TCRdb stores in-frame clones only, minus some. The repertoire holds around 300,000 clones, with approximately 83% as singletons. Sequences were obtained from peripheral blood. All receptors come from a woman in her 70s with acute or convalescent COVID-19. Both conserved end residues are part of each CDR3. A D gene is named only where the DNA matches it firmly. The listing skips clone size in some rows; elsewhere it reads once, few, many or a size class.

TGTGCCAGCAGCTCTGAGATGAGGAGCTATAATTCACCCCTCCACTTT	CASSSEMRSYNSPLHF	.	TRBV5-4	TRBJ1-6	few
TGTGCCAGCAGTTCCCGACTAGCAAATGAGCAGTTCTTC	CASSSRLANEQFF	TRBD2	TRBV6-2/TRBV6-3	TRBJ2-1	.
TGTGCCAGCAGCAGCGGACAGTTCAATCAGCCCCAGCATTTT	CASSSGQFNQPQHF	.	TRBV6-5	TRBJ1-5	.
TGCAGTGCGGCAGGGGTAGGTGAAGCTTTCTTT	CSAAGVGEAFF	.	TRBV20-1	TRBJ1-1	.
TGCGCCAGCCACCCCGGGACAGGGAGAAAGGGCTACACCTTC	CASHPGTGRKGYTF	TRBD1	TRBV10-2	TRBJ1-2	few
TGTGCCAGCTCACTGGCAGCTAACTATGGCTACACCTTC	CASSLAANYGYTF	.	TRBV18	TRBJ1-2	.
TGTGCCAGCAGTGACATAACAGGGCCCACTGAAGCTTTCTTT	CASSDITGPTEAFF	.	TRBV25-1	TRBJ1-1	.
TGTGCCAGCAGCTTAGCGAAGGGTTTGACAGGCCCTTACAATGAGCAGTTCTTC	CASSLAKGLTGPYNEQFF	.	TRBV11-1	TRBJ2-1	.
TGCGCCAGCAGCTTGGGTAGCGGGGACGGCTATGGCTACACCTTC	CASSLGSGDGYGYTF	.	TRBV5-1	TRBJ1-2	.
TGTGCCAGCAGTGAAGTTAAAAGCCAGGGGGGCTATGGCTACACCTTC	CASSEVKSQGGYGYTF	TRBD1	TRBV6-1	TRBJ1-2	few
TGTGCCACCAGCAGAGATCGCGGGGGCCTCTTTTCTGGCTACACCTTC	CATSRDRGGLFSGYTF	.	TRBV15	TRBJ1-2	.
TGTGCCAGCAGCTTAACGGGCCCGGGGGAAGAGACCCAGTACTTC	CASSLTGPGEETQYF	.	TRBV7-3	TRBJ2-5	.
TGTGCCAGCTCACCCGCCCCAGGTCGGAAGACCCAGTACTTC	CASSPAPGRKTQYF	.	TRBV18	TRBJ2-5	once
TGTGCCAGCTCACCCTACGAAGGGACAGGAAGATCACCCCTCCACTTT	CASSPYEGTGRSPLHF	TRBD1	TRBV18	TRBJ1-6	.
TGTGCCAGCCTCCCAGCCGGGGAGGGAGAGACCCAGTACTTC	CASLPAGEGETQYF	TRBD2	TRBV2	TRBJ2-5	.
TGTGCCAGCAGCGGTAGGGGTGACACCATATATTTT	CASSGRGDTIYF	.	TRBV3-1/TRBV3-2	TRBJ1-3	.
TGTGCCAGCAGCTTACTCGGGACACCGGGAACTGAAGCTTTCTTT	CASSLLGTPGTEAFF	.	TRBV7-9	TRBJ1-1	once
TGTGCCAGCAGCTATAGCGGGGGAGGAGATACGCAGTATTTT	CASSYSGGGDTQYF	TRBD2	TRBV7-3	TRBJ2-3	.
TGTGCCAGCAAGTACGAGGGACTAGCGGTTACCGGGGAGCTGTTTTTT	CASKYEGLAVTGELFF	TRBD2	TRBV7-8	TRBJ2-2	once